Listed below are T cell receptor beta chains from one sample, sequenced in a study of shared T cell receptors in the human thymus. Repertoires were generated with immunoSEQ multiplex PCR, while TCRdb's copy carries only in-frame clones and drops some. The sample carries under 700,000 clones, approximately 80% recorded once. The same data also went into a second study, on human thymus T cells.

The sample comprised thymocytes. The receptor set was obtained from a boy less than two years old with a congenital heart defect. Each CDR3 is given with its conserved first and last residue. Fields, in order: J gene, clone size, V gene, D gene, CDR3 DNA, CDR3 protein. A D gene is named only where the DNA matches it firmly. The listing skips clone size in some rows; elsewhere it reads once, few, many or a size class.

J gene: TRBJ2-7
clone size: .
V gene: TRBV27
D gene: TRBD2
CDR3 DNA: TGTGCCAGCAGTTTACACAGGCGTGGGCGGGAGAAGTACTTC
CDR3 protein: CASSLHRRGREKYF

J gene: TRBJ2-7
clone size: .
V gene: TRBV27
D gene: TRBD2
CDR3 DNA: TGTGCCAGCAGTTTCCGTCTAGCGGGAGAGTACGAGCAGTACTTC
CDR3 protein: CASSFRLAGEYEQYF

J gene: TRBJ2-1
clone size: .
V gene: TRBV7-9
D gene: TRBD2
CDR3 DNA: TGTGCCAGCAGCTCGACTAGCGGGAGGGAGGATGAGCAGTTCTTC
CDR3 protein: CASSSTSGREDEQFF

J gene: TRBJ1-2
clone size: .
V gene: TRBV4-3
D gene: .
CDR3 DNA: TGCGCCAGCAGCCAAGATACACCCGGAGCTCGTGGCTACACCTTC
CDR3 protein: CASSQDTPGARGYTF

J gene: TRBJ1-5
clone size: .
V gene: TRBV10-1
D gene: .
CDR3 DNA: TGCGCCAGCAGTGAAAAAAGGGGCCCCAATCAGCCCCAGCATTTT
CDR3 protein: CASSEKRGPNQPQHF

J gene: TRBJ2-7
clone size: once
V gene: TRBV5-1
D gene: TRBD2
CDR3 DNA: TGCGCCAGCAGCGAAGGACTAGCGGTCTCCTACGAGCAGTACTTC
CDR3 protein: CASSEGLAVSYEQYF

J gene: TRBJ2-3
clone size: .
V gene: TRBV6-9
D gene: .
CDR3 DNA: TGTGCCAGCAGTTATTCTTCAATAGGGGGATCAGATACGCAGTATTTT
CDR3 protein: CASSYSSIGGSDTQYF

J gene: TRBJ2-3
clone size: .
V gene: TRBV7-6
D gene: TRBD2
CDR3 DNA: TGTGCCAGCAGCTTAGCGCTAAATCTAGCGGGAGGGGAAGATACGCAGTATTTT
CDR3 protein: CASSLALNLAGGEDTQYF

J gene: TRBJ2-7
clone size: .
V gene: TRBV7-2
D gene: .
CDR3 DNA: TGTGCCAGCAGCTCATCCGTGGTCGGACAGAGCTACGAGCAGTACTTC
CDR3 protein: CASSSSVVGQSYEQYF

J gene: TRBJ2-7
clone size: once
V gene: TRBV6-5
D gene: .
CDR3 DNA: TGTGCCAGCAGTTACTCCCTGGGTACACCGGGTTACGAGCAGTACTTC
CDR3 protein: CASSYSLGTPGYEQYF

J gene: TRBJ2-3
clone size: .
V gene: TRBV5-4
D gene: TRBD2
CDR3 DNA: TGTGCCAGCAGGTTTACTAGCGGGGCCACAGATACGCAGTATTTT
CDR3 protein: CASRFTSGATDTQYF

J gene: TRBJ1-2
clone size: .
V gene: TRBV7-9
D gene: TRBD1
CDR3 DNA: TGTGCCAGCAGGGGGGGGCAGGGGGCGAGTGGCTACACCTTC
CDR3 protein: CASRGGQGASGYTF

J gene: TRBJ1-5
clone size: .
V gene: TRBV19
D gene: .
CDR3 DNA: TGTGCCAGTAGAGAGGCCAGCCTCAATCAGCCCCAGCATTTT
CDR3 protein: CASREASLNQPQHF

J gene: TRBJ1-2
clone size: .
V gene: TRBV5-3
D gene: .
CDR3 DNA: TGTGCCAGAAGCTTAGTCCGGGGTGAAGGCTACACCTTC
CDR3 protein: CARSLVRGEGYTF

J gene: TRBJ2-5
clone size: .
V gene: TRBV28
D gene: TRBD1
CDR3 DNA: TGTGCCAGCAGTTTGATATTGGACAGGGTCCGGGAGACCCAGTACTTC
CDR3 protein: CASSLILDRVRETQYF

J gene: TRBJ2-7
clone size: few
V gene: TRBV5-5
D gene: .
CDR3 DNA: TGTGCCAGCAGCTTGCCCGTGGACGCCCGCCGGGGGCAGTACTTC
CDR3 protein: CASSLPVDARRGQYF

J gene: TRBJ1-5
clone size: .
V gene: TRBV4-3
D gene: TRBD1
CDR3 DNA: TGCGCCAGCAGCCAAGATTGGAGGGGGACAGGGTTTCAAGTTAGTGCAAATCAGCCCCAGCATTTT
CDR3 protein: CASSQDWRGTGFQVSANQPQHF

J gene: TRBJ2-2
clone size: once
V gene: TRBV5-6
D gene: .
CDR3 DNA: TGTGCCAGCAGCTACGGACTTCTTAACACCGGGGAGCTGTTTTTT
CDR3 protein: CASSYGLLNTGELFF

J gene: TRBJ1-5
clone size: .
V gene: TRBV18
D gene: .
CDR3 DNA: TGTGCCAGCTCATCCGGGGGGGGACTTAGCAATCAGCCCCAGCATTTT
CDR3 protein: CASSSGGGLSNQPQHF

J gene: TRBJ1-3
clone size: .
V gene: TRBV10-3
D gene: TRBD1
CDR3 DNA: TGTGCCATCAGGGGGGGGGACAGGCCGTCCCCTGGAAACACCATATATTTT
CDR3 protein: CAIRGGDRPSPGNTIYF

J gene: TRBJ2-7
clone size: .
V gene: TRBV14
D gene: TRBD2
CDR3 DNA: TGTGCCAGCAGCCGCCTAGCGGGAGTACGCGAGCAGTACTTC
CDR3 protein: CASSRLAGVREQYF

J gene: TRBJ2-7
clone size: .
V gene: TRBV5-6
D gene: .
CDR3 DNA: TGTGCCAGCAGCCGCAGGCCCTACGAGCAGTACTTC
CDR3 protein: CASSRRPYEQYF

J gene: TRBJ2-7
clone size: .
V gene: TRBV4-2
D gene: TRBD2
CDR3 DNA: TGTGCCAGCAGCCAGCGGGAGAGAGACTACGAGCAGTACTTC
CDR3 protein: CASSQRERDYEQYF

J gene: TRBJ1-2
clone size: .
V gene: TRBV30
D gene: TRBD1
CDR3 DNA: TGTGCCTGGACCTCGGGACAGACTAACTATGGCTACACCTTC
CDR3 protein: CAWTSGQTNYGYTF

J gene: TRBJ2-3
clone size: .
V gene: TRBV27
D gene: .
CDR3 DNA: TGTGCCAGCAGACCAATACTAGGAGGGAGGACAGATACGCAGTATTTT
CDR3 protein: CASRPILGGRTDTQYF

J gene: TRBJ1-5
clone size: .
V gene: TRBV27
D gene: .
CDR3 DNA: TGTGCCAGCAGTGTCCGGGGGGTGCAGCCCCAGCATTTT
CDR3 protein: CASSVRGVQPQHF

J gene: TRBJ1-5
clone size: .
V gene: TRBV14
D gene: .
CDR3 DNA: TGTGCCAGCAGCCACTCGGGGGGTCCCGATCAGCCCCAGCATTTT
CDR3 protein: CASSHSGGPDQPQHF

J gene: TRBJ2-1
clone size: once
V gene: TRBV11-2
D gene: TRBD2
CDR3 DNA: TGTGCCAGCAGCTTAGATAAGGGTAGCGGGGCCTACAATGAGCAGTTCTTC
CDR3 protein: CASSLDKGSGAYNEQFF

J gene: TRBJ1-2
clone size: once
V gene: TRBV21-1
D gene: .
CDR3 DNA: TGTGCCCCCTGGAGACAGGGCTATGGCTACCCCTTC
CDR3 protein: CAPWRQGYGYPF

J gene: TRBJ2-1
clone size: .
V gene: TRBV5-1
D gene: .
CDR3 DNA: TGCGCCAGCAGCGATACAGGCTCTACTAATCTAAGGTACAATGAGCAGTTCTTC
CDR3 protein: CASSDTGSTNLRYNEQFF

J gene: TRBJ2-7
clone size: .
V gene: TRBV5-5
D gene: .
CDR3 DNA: TGTGCCAGCAGTTGCGAGGTGGAGGGAACCTACGAGCAGTACTTC
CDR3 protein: CASSCEVEGTYEQYF

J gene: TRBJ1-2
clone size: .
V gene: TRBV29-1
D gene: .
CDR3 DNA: TGCAGCTCTCGTGCAGGGGCGGGCTATGGCTACACCTTC
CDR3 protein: CSSRAGAGYGYTF

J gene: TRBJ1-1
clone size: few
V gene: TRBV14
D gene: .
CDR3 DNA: TGTGCCAGCAGCCAAGACCCGGGACACAAGAACACTGAAGCTTTCTTT
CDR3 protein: CASSQDPGHKNTEAFF

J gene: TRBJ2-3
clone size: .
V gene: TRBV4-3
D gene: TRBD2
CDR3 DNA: TGCGCCAGCGCCATAGCGGGAGGGGGCGTTGATACGCAGTATTTT
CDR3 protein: CASAIAGGGVDTQYF

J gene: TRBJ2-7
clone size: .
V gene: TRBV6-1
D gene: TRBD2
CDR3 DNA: TGTGCCAGCAGTGAACGGGGAGGGAGGAGTCGGAACGAGCAGTACTTC
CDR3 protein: CASSERGGRSRNEQYF

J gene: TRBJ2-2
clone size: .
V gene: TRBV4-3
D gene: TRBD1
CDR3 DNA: TGCGCCAGCAGCCAGCCCCCCTCCCGAGGGGGCCTAAACACCGGGGAGCTGTTTTTT
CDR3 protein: CASSQPPSRGGLNTGELFF

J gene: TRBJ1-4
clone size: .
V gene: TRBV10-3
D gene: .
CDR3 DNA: TGTGCCATCGGGCGTGATAATGAAAAACTGTTTTTT
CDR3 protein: CAIGRDNEKLFF

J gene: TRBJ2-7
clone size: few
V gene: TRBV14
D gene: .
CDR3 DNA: TGTGCCAGCAGCCATAAAAACGAGCAGTACTTC
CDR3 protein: CASSHKNEQYF